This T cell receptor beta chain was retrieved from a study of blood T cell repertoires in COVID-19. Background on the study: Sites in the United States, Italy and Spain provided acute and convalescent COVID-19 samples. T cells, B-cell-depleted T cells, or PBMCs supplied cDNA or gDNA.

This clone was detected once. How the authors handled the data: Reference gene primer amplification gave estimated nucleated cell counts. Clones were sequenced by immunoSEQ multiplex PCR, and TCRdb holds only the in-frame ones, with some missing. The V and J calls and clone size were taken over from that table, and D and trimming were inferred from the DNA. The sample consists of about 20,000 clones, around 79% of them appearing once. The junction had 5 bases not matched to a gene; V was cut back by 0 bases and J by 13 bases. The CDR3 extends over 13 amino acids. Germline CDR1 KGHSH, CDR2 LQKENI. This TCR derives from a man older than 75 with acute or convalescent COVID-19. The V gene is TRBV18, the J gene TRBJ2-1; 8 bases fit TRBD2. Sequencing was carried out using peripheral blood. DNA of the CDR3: TGTGCCAGCTCACCACCGTCAACTAGCGGACAGTTCTTC. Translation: CASSPPSTSGQFF. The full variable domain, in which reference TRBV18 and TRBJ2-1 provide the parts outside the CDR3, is NAGVMQNPRHLVRRRGQEARLRCSPMKGHSHVYWYRQLPEEGLKFMVYLQKENIIDESGMPKERFSAEFPKEGPSILRIQQVVRGDSAAYFCASSPPSTSGQFFGPGTRLTVL.